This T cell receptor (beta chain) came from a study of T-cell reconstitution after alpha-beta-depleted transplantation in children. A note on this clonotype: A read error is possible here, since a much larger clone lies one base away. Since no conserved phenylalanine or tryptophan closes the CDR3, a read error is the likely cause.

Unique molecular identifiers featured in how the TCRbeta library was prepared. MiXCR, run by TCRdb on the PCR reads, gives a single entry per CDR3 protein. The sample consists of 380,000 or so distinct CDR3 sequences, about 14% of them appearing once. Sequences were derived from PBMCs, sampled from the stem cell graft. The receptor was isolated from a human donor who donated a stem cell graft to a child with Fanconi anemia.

The CDR3, as DNA: TGTGCCAGCAGCTTACGCTCGGGGATGAACACTGAAGCTTTCTAT. This codes for CASSLRSGMNTEAFY. J is TRBJ1-1 and V is TRBV7-8; D is unclear. The CDR3 spans 15 residues. Germline-derived CDR1 and CDR2 are SGHVS and FQNEAQ. V was trimmed by 2 bases and J by 0 bases, leaving 10 bases between them.